This T cell receptor (beta chain) was retrieved from a study of blood T cell repertoires in COVID-19. Study context: From T cells, B-cell-depleted T cells, or PBMCs came the material, which was cDNA or gDNA.

There are a few counts of this clone. As processed by the authors: Reference gene primer amplification gave estimated nucleated cell counts. Only in-frame clones appear in the TCRdb table, and some are missing; sequencing was by immunoSEQ multiplex PCR. D and trimming were read from the DNA, whereas the V and J calls and clone size are those reported in that table. The sample gives hundreds of thousands of clones, roughly 83% of which show up once; approximately 2.1% is in the top ten. Germline trimming cut 2 bases from V and 5 bases from J; bases unmatched to any gene: 6. Germline CDR1 and CDR2: SGDLS and YYNGEE. This CDR3 contains 14 residues.

The sample comprised PBMCs or T cells enriched from blood (not recorded which). The rearrangement joins TRBV9 to TRBJ1-2, with 7 bases matching TRBD1. This TCR came from a woman aged 50 to 60 who had recovered from COVID-19. The CDR3 reads CASSVDDRVYGYTF. For the CDR3, the DNA is TGTGCCAGCAGCGTGGACGACAGGGTTTATGGCTACACCTTC.